The 24 T cell receptor beta chains in this list originate from one sample, sequenced in a study of CD8 T cells in Susac syndrome. An amount of RNA that ranged from about 0.45 to 1 ug was reverse transcribed with random hexamers. TCRdb re-derived calls from the immunoSEQ multiplex PCR reads in MiXCR, one entry per CDR3 protein. Of around 50,000 distinct CDR3 sequences in the sample, 92% were seen once. Sequenced sample: CD8+ T cells from PBMCs. The receptor set was obtained from a human donor in good health.

This clonotype was seen once. The chain is built from TRBV6-2 or TRBV6-3 and TRBJ2-7; D is undetermined. The CDR3 runs to 14 residues. Trimming shortened V by 2 bases and J by 0 bases, and 8 bases separated the two germline ends. The V gene's germline CDR1 is MNHEY and CDR2 SVGEGT. The CDR3 spells CASSYENPSYEQYF. CDR3 nucleotides: TGTGCCAGCAGTTACGAGAACCCCTCCTACGAGCAGTACTTC.

The CDR3 DNA follows: TGCGCCAGCAGCCTTCGGGGCACGTCCAATCAGCCCCAGCATTTT. Encoded protein: CASSLRGTSNQPQHF. The rearrangement uses TRBV4-1 and TRBJ1-5; a weak D match, TRBD1 (5 bases). CDR3 length equals 15 residues. Between the trimmed V and J ends, which lost 4 bases and 3 bases, there was a span of 13 bases. Germline V gene lookup returns CDR1 MGHRA and CDR2 YSYEKL.

This chain uses TRBV5-4 with TRBJ2-3, with 7 bases aligning to TRBD2. V gave up 5 bases and J gave up 4 bases; unmatched junction bases: 13. Germline V CDR1 and CDR2: SGHNT, YYREEE (reference sequence). The length of the CDR3 is 16 residues. The CDR3 DNA sequence: TGTGCCAGCAGTGCTCCGTCAGCGGGATCGGCAGATACGCAGTATTTT. It translates to CASSAPSAGSADTQYF. Full variable domain (outside the CDR3, taken from reference TRBV5-4 and TRBJ2-3): ETGVTQSPTHLIKTRGQQVTLRCSSQSGHNTVSWYQQALGQGPQFIFQYYREEENGRGNFPPRFSGLQFPNYSSELNVNALELDDSALYLCASSAPSAGSADTQYFGPGTRLTVL.

The rearrangement joins TRBV29-1 to TRBJ2-2, with D possibly being TRBD2 (5 bases). This CDR3 is built from 14 residues. Trimming left V 7 bases short and J 7 bases short, with 19 bases between. Germline V gives CDR1 SQVTM, CDR2 ANQGSEA. The CDR3 protein is CSAYSGVAGGELFF. DNA for the CDR3: TGCAGCGCCTACAGTGGGGTCGCGGGCGGGGAGCTGTTTTTT.

This chain connects TRBV18 to TRBJ1-2; a weak D match, TRBD1 (5 bases). This CDR3 is built from 16 residues. The ends were cut back, 4 bases at V and 5 bases at J, with 20 bases in the middle. From germline, CDR1 is KGHSH and CDR2 LQKENI. The CDR3 DNA reads as TGTGCCAGCTCACACGGACACCGATTCTTGGCTTATGGCTACACCTTC. This gives the protein CASSHGHRFLAYGYTF.

The chain links TRBV2 to TRBJ2-2, with TRBD1 identical over 8 bases. Germline CDR1 SNHLY, CDR2 FYNNEI. V lost 9 bases to trimming and J lost 5 bases; unmatched junction nucleotides: 11. The CDR3 is 15 residues long. This CDR3 is CARDLTGDRTGELFF. The CDR3 DNA reads TGTGCCAGAGACCTGACAGGGGATAGGACCGGGGAGCTGTTTTTT.

This chain links TRBV27 with TRBJ2-1; D remains unclear. This CDR3 spans 12 amino acids. Trimming removed 8 bases at V and 4 bases at J, with 9 bases between. Germline CDR1 and CDR2: MNHEY and SMNVEV (reference sequence). CDR3 DNA: TGTGCCAGCTCGGACCTATACAATGAGCAGTTCTTC. Its protein product is CASSDLYNEQFF.

This rearrangement joins TRBV19 to TRBJ2-1; TRBD2 agrees at 16 bases. With V trimmed by 4 bases and J by 9 bases, 3 bases remained unmatched. The V gene's germline CDR1 is LNHDA and CDR2 SQIVND (reference sequence). The CDR3 is made up of 15 amino acids. CDR3 sequence reads: CASSTGLAGGPEQFF. CDR3 sequence (DNA): TGTGCCAGTAGTACGGGACTAGCGGGAGGGCCTGAGCAGTTCTTC.

The chain has TRBV12-3 or TRBV12-4 and TRBJ2-7, with D perhaps TRBD1 (7 bases). Trimming stripped 7 bases from V and 7 bases from J, with 23 bases between. This CDR3 comprises 15 residues. CDR3 residues: CASTPPDRREGEQYF. The CDR3 DNA follows: TGTGCCAGCACCCCACCGGACAGGCGGGAAGGAGAGCAGTACTTC.

The chain recombines TRBV7-9 with TRBJ2-7, with 10 bases identical to TRBD2. V was clipped by 5 bases and J by 6 bases; unmatched bases: 13. The length of the CDR3 is 16 residues. Germline V gene lookup returns CDR1 SEHNR and CDR2 FQNEAQ (reference sequence). CDR3 sequence: CASSPEGSSGSREQYF. Written as DNA, the CDR3 is TGTGCCAGCAGCCCCGAGGGGTCTAGCGGGAGTCGCGAGCAGTACTTC.

This clonotype has a single count. The chain couples TRBV5-1 to TRBJ1-5, with 7 positions matching TRBD1. V lost 2 bases, J lost 4 bases, and 6 bases stayed unmatched. The length of the CDR3 is 15 residues. The V gene's germline CDR1 is SGHRS and CDR2 YFSETQ. CDR3 region: CASSLQGFRNQPQHF. Written as DNA, the CDR3 is TGCGCCAGCAGCTTACAGGGGTTTCGGAATCAGCCCCAGCATTTT.

V and J are TRBV13 and TRBJ2-7; 9 bases match TRBD1. Germline CDR1 is PRHDT and CDR2 is FYEKMQ (reference sequence). The CDR3 consists of 19 residues. V shed 5 bases and J 7 bases; nucleotides not matched to a gene: 24. As DNA, the CDR3 is TGTGCCAGCAGCATGGGGACAGGGTCTATCCTCTACGCCTCTAGGGAGCAGTACTTC. Its protein product is CASSMGTGSILYASREQYF. The whole variable domain, remainder taken from reference TRBV13 and TRBJ2-7, is AAGVIQSPRHLIKEKRETATLKCYPIPRHDTVYWYQQGPGQDPQFLISFYEKMQSDKGSIPDRFSAQQFSDYHSELNMSSLELGDSALYFCASSMGTGSILYASREQYFGPGTRLTVT.

V gene TRBV19 combines with J gene TRBJ2-7; weak D call: TRBD2 (6 bases). This CDR3 has 15 residues. V dropped 3 bases and J dropped 4 bases, with 16 bases sitting between them. Germline loops: CDR1 LNHDA, CDR2 SQIVND (reference sequence). CDR3: CASSIGAGTLYEQYF. In DNA form, the CDR3 reads TGTGCCAGTAGTATCGGGGCGGGAACTCTTTACGAGCAGTACTTC.

The chain couples TRBV5-5 to TRBJ2-7; the D gene is possibly TRBD1 (6 bases). Between the trimmed V and J ends, which lost 6 bases and 3 bases, there was a span of 16 bases. Germline V gives CDR1 SGHKS, CDR2 YYEKEE (reference sequence). This CDR3 comprises 14 residues. CDR3 loop: CASTNSDRFYEQYF. CDR3 nucleotide sequence: TGTGCCAGCACCAATAGCGACAGGTTCTACGAGCAGTACTTC.

The chain has TRBV27 and TRBJ1-2; D might be TRBD1 (6 bases). There are 15 residues in the CDR3. Trimming took off 3 bases at V and 8 bases at J, with 19 bases between the two ends. The germline CDR1 and CDR2 sequences are MNHEY and SMNVEV (reference sequence). Here the CDR3 reads CASSLSPGASVGYTF. CDR3 bases: TGTGCCAGCAGTTTGTCTCCGGGGGCCTCGGTGGGCTACACCTTC.

The V gene is TRBV15, the J gene TRBJ2-7; 11 bases agree with TRBD2. The CDR3 consists of 17 residues. Unmatched junction bases numbered 7, after V lost 0 bases and J lost 3 bases. Germline CDR1 and CDR2: LNHNV and YYDKDF (reference sequence). CDR3 bases: TGTGCCACCAGCAGAGATGCACTAGCGGGAGTAGGCTACGAGCAGTACTTC. This encodes CATSRDALAGVGYEQYF.

This clonotype has just a few counts. In nucleotides, the CDR3 is TGTGCCAGCAGGACAGGGATCAACACTGAAGCTTTCTTT. Protein product: CASRTGINTEAFF. The chain is built from TRBV6-1 and TRBJ1-1; 7 bases match TRBD1. The CDR3 spans 13 residues. V dropped 6 bases and J dropped 2; count of bases not matched to a gene: 3. Germline V lookup: CDR1 MNHNS, CDR2 SASEGT.

This chain links TRBV7-6 with TRBJ2-7; the D gene is possibly TRBD1 (5 bases). There are 16 residues in the CDR3. V shed 3 bases and J shed 5 bases, with 20 bases lying between them. CDR1 SGHVS and CDR2 FNYEAQ come from the germline V gene. CDR3 bases: TGTGCCAGCAGCTTGGGTCAGGGTTTGTTTAAGGACGAGCAGTACTTC. It yields the protein CASSLGQGLFKDEQYF. Supplemented by reference TRBV7-6 and TRBJ2-7, the full variable domain reads GAGVSQSPRYKVTKRGQDVALRCDPISGHVSLYWYRQALGQGPEFLTYFNYEAQQDKSGLPNDRFSAERPEGSISTLTIQRTEQRDSAMYRCASSLGQGLFKDEQYFGPGTRLTVT.

The chain links TRBV6-5 to TRBJ1-1; 8 bases fit TRBD1. CDR3 length: 15 residues. The V gene end was trimmed by 2 bases and the J gene end by 1 base; junction bases not matched to a gene: 3. From germline, CDR1 is MNHEY and CDR2 SVGAGI. The CDR3 loop reads CASSYGTGWNTEAFF. The CDR3 coding sequence is TGTGCCAGCAGTTACGGGACAGGCTGGAACACTGAAGCTTTCTTT.

The genes are TRBV2 and TRBJ2-7; 7 nucleotides match TRBD1. Losses at the gene ends were 2 bases for V and 0 bases for J; bases not matched to a gene: 1. The CDR3 is 14 residues long. The germline gives CDR1 SNHLY, CDR2 FYNNEI. This chain's CDR3 is CASSEQGDSYEQYF. CDR3 bases: TGTGCCAGCAGTGAACAGGGGGACTCCTACGAGCAGTACTTC.

The chain uses TRBV29-1 and TRBJ1-1, with D hard to call. Looked up from germline, CDR1 is SQVTM and CDR2 is ANQGSEA. The CDR3 has 12 amino acids. V was cut by 5 bases and J by 0 bases, with 7 bases left in between. This CDR3 reads CSVLQMNTEAFF. DNA for the CDR3: TGCAGCGTTCTACAGATGAACACTGAAGCTTTCTTT.

The rearrangement uses TRBV7-9 and TRBJ1-1; possible D gene TRBD1, 5 bases. This CDR3 has 15 residues. V was shortened by 1 base and J by 5 bases, with 14 bases between the two germline ends. Germline CDR1 reads SEHNR; CDR2 reads FQNEAQ (reference sequence). CDR3 DNA sequence: TGTGCCAGCAGCTTAGTCGTGGGACGGTGGACTGAAGCTTTCTTT. Its protein product is CASSLVVGRWTEAFF.

To note about this clonotype: The DNA is omitted, as the CDR3 cannot be located on it reliably, and the CDR3 follows TCRdb's listing. The gene calls are TRBV23-1 and TRBJ2-2; the table's TRBD1 call for D was not verified on the DNA. TRBV23-1 is labeled an ORF, and its function is uncertain. The CDR3 contains 16 residues when both ends are counted. The CDR3 is CASSQSGGIAPGSCFF.

The J gene is TRBJ2-5, the V gene TRBV6-5; TRBD2 agrees at 7 bases. CDR1 is MNHEY, CDR2 SVGAGI, per germline. This CDR3 spans 17 amino acids. V dropped 2 bases and J dropped 6; count of bases not matched to a gene: 15. The CDR3 sequence is CASSYRLGEGTDKTQYF. The CDR3 DNA is TGTGCCAGCAGTTACCGCCTCGGGGAGGGTACGGATAAGACCCAGTACTTC.